This paragraph reports one T cell receptor beta chain. Its antigen is not known. These data come from a study of T cells expressing NK-cell markers. Study-wide results and caveats: Expanded NKG2C+ T cell clones had unclear HCMV specificity.

TCRdb reprocessed the 5' RACE reads; each CDR3 protein has one entry and no DNA is given. Recorded for this sample: some 340,000 distinct CDR3 sequences. CDR1 and CDR2 from the germline V gene are DFQATT and SNEGSKA (reference sequence). The CDR3 covers 16 residues. V and J are TRBV20-1 and TRBJ2-6; TCRdb calls TRBD2, which cannot be checked without DNA. The source material was blood T cells: a sorted CD56 or NKG2C T cell subset, CD4+ or CD8+ T cells, or bulk PBMC T cells (not recorded which). This sequence originates from a man aged 18 to 69 in good health. CDR3 residues: CSAQALINSGANVLTF.